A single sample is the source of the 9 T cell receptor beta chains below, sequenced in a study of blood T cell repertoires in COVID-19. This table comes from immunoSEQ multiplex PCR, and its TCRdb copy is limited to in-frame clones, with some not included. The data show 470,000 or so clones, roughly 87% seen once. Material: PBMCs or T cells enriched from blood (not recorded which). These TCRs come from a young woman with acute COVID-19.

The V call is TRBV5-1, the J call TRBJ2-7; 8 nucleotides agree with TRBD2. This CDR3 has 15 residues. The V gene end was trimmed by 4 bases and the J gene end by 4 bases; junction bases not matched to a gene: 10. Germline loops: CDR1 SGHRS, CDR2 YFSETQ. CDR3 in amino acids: CASSLTGTSIYEQYF. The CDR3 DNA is TGCGCCAGCAGCCTAACCGGGACTAGTATTTACGAGCAGTACTTC. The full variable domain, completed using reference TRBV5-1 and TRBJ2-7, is KAGVTQTPRYLIKTRGQQVTLSCSPISGHRSVSWYQQTPGQGLQFLFEYFSETQRNKGNFPGRFSGRQFSNSRSEMNVSTLELGDSALYLCASSLTGTSIYEQYFGPGTRLTVT.

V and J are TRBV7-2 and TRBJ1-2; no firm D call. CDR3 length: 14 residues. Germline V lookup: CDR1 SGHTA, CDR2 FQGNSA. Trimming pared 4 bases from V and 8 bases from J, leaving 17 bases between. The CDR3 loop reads CASSSMGRGKGYTF. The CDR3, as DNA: TGTGCCAGCAGCTCGATGGGGAGAGGTAAAGGCTACACCTTC.

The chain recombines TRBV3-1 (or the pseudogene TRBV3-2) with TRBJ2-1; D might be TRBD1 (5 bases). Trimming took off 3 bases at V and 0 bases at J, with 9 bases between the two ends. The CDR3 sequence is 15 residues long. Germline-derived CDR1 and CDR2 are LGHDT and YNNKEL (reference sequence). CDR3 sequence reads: CASSQDISSYNEQFF. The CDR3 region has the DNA TGTGCCAGCAGCCAGGACATTAGCTCCTACAATGAGCAGTTCTTC.

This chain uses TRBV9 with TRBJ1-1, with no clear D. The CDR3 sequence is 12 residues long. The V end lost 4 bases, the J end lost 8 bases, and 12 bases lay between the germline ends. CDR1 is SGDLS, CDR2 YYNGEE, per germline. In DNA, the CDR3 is TGTGCCAGCAGCACGGACTCCCCAGAAGCTTTCTTT. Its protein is CASSTDSPEAFF.

The CDR3 DNA is TGCAGCGTTGAATTAACAGGGGGGCACCTCCACTTT. Amino acid sequence: CSVELTGGHLHF. V and J are TRBV29-1 and TRBJ1-6, with 8 bases fitting TRBD1. This CDR3 is built from 12 residues. Germline CDR1 is SQVTM and CDR2 is ANQGSEA. J was trimmed by 15 bases and V by 2 bases; bases with no gene match: 6. Based on the CDR3 plus reference TRBV29-1 and TRBJ1-6, the full variable domain is SAVISQKPSRDICQRGTSLTIQCQVDSQVTMMFWYRQQPGQSLTLIATANQGSEATYESGFVIDKFPISRPNLTFSTLTVSNMSPEDSSIYLCSVELTGGHLHFGNGTRLTVT.

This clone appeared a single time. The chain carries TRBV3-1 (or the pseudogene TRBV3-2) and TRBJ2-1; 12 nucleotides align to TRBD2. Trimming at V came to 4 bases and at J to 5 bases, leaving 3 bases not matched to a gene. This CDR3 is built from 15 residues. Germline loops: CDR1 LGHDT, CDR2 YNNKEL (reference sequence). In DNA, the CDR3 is TGTGCCAGCAGCCGAAGGACTAGCGGGAACAATGAGCAGTTCTTC. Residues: CASSRRTSGNNEQFF.

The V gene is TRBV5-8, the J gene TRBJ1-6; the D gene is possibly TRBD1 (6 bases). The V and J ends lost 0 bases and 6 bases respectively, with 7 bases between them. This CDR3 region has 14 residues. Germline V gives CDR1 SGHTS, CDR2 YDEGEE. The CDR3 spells CASSLGTANSPLHF. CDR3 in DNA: TGTGCCAGCAGCTTGGGGACAGCTAATTCACCCCTCCACTTT.

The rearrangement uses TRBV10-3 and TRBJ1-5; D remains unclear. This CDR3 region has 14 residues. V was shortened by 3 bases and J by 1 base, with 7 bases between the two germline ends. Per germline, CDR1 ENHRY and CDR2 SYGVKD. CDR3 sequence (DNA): TGTGCCATCAGTGAAGGGAGAAGCAATCAGCCCCAGCATTTT. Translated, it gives CAISEGRSNQPQHF.

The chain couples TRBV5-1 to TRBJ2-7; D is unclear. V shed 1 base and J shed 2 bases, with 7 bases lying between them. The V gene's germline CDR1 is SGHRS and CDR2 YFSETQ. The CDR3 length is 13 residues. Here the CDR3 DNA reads TGCGCCAGCAGCTTGAACAACCCCTACGAGCAGTACTTC. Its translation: CASSLNNPYEQYF.